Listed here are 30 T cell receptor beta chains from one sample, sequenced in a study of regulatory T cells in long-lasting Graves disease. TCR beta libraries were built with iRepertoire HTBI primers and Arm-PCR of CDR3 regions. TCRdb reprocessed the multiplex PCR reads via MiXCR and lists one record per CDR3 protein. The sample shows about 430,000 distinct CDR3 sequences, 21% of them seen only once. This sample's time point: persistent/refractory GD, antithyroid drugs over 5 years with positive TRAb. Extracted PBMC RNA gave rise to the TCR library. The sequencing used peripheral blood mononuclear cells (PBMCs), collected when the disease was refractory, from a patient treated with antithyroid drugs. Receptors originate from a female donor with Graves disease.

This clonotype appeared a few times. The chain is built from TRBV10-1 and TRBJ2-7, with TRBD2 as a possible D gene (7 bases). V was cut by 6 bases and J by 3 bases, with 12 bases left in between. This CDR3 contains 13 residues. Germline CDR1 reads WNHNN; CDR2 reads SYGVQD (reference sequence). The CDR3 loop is CASSSGEGYEQYF. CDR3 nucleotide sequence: TGCGCCAGCAGCTCAGGGGAGGGCTACGAGCAGTACTTC.

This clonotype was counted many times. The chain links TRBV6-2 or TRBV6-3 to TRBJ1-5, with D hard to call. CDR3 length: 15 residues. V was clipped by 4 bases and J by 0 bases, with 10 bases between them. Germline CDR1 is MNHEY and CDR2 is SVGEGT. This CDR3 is CASSLNYYSNQPQHF. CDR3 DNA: TGTGCCAGCAGTTTAAATTATTATAGCAATCAGCCCCAGCATTTT.

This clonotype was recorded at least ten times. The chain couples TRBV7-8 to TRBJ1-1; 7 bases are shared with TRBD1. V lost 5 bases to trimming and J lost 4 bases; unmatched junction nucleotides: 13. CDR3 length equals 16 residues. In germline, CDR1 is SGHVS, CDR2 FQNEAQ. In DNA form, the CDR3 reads TGTGCCAGCAGCCTTAACAGGGGTGGTTTGGCCACTGAAGCTTTCTTT. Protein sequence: CASSLNRGGLATEAFF.

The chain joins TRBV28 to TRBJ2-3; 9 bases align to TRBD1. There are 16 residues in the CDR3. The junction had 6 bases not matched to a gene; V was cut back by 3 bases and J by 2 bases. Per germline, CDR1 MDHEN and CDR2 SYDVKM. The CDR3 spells CASSFPGQGNTDTQYF. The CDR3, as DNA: TGTGCCAGCAGTTTTCCGGGACAGGGTAACACAGATACGCAGTATTTT. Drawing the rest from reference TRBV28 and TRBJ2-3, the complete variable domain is DVKVTQSSRYLVKRTGEKVFLECVQDMDHENMFWYRQDPGLGLRLIYFSYDVKMKEKGDIPEGYSVSREKKERFSLILESASTNQTSMYLCASSFPGQGNTDTQYFGPGTRLTVL.

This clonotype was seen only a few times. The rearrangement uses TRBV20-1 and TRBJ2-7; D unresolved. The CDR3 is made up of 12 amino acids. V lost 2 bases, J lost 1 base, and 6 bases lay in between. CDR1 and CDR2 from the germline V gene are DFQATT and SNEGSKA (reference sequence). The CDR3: CSARKSSYEQYF. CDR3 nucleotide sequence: TGCAGTGCTAGAAAGTCGTCCTACGAGCAGTACTTC.

The CDR3 spells CASSSSGRGGTGELFF. As DNA, the CDR3 is TGCGCCAGCAGCTCTAGCGGGAGAGGTGGCACCGGGGAGCTGTTTTTT. V gene TRBV5-1 combines with J gene TRBJ2-2; 10 bases are shared with TRBD2. CDR3 length equals 16 residues. Trimming at V came to 3 bases and at J to 4 bases, leaving 6 bases not matched to a gene. Germline loops: CDR1 SGHRS, CDR2 YFSETQ. Full variable domain (remainder filled in from reference TRBV5-1 and TRBJ2-2): KAGVTQTPRYLIKTRGQQVTLSCSPISGHRSVSWYQQTPGQGLQFLFEYFSETQRNKGNFPGRFSGRQFSNSRSEMNVSTLELGDSALYLCASSSSGRGGTGELFFGEGSRLTVL.

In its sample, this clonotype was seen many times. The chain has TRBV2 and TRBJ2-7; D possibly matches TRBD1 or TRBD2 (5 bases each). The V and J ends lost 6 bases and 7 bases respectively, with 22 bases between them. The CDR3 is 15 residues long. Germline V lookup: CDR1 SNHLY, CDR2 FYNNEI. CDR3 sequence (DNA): TGTGCCAGCAGCCGGGACCGAATATACGTGGGGGAGCAGTACTTC. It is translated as CASSRDRIYVGEQYF.

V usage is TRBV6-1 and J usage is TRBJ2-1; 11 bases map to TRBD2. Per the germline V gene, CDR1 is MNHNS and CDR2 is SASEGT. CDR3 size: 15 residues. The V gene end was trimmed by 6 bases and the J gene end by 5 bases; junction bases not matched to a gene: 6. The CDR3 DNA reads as TGTGCCAGCAGAGTCCCGGGACTAGCGGACAATGAGCAGTTCTTC. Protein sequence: CASRVPGLADNEQFF.

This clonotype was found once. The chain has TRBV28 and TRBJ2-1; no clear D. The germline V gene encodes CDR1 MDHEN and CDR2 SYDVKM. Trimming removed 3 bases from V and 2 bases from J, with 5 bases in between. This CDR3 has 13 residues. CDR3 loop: CASSLDAYNEQFF. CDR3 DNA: TGTGCCAGCAGTTTGGACGCCTACAATGAGCAGTTCTTC.

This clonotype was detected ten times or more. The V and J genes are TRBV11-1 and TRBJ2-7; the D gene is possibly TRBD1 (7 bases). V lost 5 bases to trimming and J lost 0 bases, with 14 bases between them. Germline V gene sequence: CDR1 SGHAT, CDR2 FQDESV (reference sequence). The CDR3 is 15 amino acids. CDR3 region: CASSPAGQLSYEQYF. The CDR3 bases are TGTGCCAGCAGCCCCGCGGGACAGCTCTCCTACGAGCAGTACTTC.

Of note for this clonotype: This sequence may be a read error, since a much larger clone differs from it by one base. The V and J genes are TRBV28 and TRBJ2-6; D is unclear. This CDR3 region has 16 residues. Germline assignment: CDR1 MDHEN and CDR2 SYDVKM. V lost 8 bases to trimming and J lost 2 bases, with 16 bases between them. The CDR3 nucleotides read TGTGCCAGCCACCCGGACGCGAACCCTGGGGCCAACGTCCTGACTTTC. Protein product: CASHPDANPGANVLTF.

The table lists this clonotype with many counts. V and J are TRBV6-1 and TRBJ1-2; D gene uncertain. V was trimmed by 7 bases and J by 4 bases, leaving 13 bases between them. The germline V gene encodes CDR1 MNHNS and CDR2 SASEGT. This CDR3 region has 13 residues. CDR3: CASTLLETYGYTF. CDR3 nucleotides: TGTGCCAGCACCCTGTTGGAGACCTATGGCTACACCTTC.

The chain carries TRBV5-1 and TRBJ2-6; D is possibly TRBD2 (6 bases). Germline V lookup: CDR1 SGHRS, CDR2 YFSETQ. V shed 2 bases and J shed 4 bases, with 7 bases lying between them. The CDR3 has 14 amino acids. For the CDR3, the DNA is TGCGCCAGCAGCTTTGCGGGGGGGGCCAACGTCCTGACTTTC. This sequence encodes CASSFAGGANVLTF.

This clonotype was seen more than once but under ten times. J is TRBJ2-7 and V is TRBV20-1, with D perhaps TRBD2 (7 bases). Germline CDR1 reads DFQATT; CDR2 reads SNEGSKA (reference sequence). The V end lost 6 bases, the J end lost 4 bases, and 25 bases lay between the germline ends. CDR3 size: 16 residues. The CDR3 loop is CSAGASGLMWSYEQYF. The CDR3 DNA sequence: TGCAGTGCGGGGGCTAGCGGCCTAATGTGGAGTTACGAGCAGTACTTC.

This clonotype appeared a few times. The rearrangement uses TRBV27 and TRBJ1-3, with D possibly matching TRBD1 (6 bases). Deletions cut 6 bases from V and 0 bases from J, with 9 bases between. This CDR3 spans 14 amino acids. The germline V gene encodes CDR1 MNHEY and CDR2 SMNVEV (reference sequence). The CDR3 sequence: CASRRTVSGNTIYF. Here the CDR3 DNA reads TGTGCCAGCAGGCGGACAGTCTCTGGAAACACCATATATTTT.

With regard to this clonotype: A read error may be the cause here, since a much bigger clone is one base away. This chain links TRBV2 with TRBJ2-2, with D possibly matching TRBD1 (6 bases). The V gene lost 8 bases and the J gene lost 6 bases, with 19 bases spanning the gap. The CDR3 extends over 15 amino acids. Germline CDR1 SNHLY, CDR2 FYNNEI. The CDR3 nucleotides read TGTGCCAGCGGCCACGACAGGACAGTGTCCGGGGAGCTGTTTTTT. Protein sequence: CASGHDRTVSGELFF.

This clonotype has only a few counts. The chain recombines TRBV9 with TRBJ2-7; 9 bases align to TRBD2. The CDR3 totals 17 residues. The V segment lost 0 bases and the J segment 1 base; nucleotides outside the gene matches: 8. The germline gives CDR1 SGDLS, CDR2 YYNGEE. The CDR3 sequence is CASSVGIAGDGSYEQYF. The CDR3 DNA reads TGTGCCAGCAGCGTAGGAATAGCGGGAGATGGGTCCTACGAGCAGTACTTC.

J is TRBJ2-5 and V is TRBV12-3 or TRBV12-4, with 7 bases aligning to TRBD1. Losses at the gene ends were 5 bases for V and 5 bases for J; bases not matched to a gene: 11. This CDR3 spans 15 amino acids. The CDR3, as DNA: TGTGCCAGCAGTATACGAACAGGGGTCCTTGAGACCCAGTACTTC. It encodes CASSIRTGVLETQYF.

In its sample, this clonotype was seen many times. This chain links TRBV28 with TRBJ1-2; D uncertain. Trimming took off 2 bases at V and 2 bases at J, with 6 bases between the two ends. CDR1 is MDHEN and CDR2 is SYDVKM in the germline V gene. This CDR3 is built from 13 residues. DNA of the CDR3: TGTGCCAGCAGTTTAGTGGGGAACTATGGCTACACCTTC. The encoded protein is CASSLVGNYGYTF.

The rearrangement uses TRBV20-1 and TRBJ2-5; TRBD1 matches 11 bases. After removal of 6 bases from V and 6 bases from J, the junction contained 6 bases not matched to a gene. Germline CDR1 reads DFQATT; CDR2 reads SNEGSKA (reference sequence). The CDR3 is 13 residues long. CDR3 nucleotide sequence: TGCAGTGCGGGGGACAGGGGGTCAAAGACCCAGTACTTC. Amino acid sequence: CSAGDRGSKTQYF.

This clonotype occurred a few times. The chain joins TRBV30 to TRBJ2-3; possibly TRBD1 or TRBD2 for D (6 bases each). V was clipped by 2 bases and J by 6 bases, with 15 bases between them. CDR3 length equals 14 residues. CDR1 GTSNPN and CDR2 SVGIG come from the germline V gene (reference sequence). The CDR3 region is CAWSPPGGGDTQYF. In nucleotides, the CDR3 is TGTGCCTGGAGTCCTCCCGGGGGCGGGGATACGCAGTATTTT. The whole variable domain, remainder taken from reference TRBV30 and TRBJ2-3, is SQTIHQWPATLVQPVGSPLSLECTVEGTSNPNLYWYRQAAGRGLQLLFYSVGIGQISSEVPQNLSASRPQDRQFILSSKKLLLSDSGFYLCAWSPPGGGDTQYFGPGTRLTVL.

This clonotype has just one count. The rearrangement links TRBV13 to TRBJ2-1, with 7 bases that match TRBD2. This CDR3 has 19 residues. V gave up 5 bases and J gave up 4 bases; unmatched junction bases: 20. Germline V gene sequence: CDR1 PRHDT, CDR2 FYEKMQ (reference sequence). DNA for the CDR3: TGTGCCAGCAGCGAAAACTTGGGACTAACGGGAGGATCATACAATGAGCAGTTCTTC. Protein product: CASSENLGLTGGSYNEQFF.

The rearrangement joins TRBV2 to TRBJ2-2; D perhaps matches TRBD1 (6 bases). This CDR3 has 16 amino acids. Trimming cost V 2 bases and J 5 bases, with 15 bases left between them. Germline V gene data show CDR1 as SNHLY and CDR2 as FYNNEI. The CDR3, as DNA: TGTGCCAGCAGTGAACTTACCAACACAGGGACCGGGGAGCTGTTTTTT. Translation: CASSELTNTGTGELFF.

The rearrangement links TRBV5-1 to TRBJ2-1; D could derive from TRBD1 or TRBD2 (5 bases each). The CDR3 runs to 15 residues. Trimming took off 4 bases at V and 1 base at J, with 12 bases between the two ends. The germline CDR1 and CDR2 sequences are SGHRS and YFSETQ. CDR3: CASSLRDLSYNEQFF. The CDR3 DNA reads TGCGCCAGCAGCCTCCGGGACCTGTCCTACAATGAGCAGTTCTTC.

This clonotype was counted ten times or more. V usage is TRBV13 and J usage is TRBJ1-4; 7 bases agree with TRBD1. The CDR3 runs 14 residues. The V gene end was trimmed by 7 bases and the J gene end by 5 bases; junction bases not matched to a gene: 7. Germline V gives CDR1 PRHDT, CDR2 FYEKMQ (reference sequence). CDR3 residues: CASTPQGVNEKLFF. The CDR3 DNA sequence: TGTGCCAGCACCCCCCAGGGGGTGAATGAAAAACTGTTTTTT. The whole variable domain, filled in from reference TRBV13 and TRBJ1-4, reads AAGVIQSPRHLIKEKRETATLKCYPIPRHDTVYWYQQGPGQDPQFLISFYEKMQSDKGSIPDRFSAQQFSDYHSELNMSSLELGDSALYFCASTPQGVNEKLFFGSGTQLSVL.

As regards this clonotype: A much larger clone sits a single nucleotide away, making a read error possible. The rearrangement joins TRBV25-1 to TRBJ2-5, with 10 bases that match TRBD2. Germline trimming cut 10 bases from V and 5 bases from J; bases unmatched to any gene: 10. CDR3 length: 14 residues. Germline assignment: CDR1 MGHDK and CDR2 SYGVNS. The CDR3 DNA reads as TGTGCCAACACCCTAGCGGGAGCGGGGGAGACCCAGTACTTC. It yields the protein CANTLAGAGETQYF.

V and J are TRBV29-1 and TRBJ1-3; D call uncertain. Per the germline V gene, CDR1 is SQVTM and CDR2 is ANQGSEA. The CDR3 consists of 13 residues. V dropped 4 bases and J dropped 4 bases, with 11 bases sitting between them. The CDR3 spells CSVGEGTGNTIYF. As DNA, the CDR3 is TGCAGCGTTGGAGAGGGTACGGGAAACACCATATATTTT.

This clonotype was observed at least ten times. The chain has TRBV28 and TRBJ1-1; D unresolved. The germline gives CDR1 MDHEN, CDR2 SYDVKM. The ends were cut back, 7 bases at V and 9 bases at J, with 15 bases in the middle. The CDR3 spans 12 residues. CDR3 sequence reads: CASNALGVKAFF. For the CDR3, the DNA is TGTGCCAGCAATGCGCTCGGGGTAAAAGCTTTCTTT.

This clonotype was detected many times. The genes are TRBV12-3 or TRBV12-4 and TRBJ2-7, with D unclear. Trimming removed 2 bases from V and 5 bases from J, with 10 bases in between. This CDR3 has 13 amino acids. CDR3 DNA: TGTGCCAGCAGTTTAAGACCCGAGGACGAGCAGTACTTC. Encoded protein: CASSLRPEDEQYF.

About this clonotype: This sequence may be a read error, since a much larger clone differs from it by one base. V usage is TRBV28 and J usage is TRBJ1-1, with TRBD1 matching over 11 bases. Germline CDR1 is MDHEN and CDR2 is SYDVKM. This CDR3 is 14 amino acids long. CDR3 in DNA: TGTGCCAGCAGCGACCGGACAGGGGGCAATGAAGCTTCCTTT. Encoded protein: CASSDRTGGNEASF.